The 20 T cell receptor beta chains listed next were all sequenced from one sample in a study of CD8 T cells in Susac syndrome. A quantity of roughly 0.5 to 1 ug RNA underwent reverse transcription using random hexamers. TCRdb itself ran the immunoSEQ multiplex PCR reads through MiXCR, one entry per CDR3 protein. Altogether tens of thousands of distinct CDR3 sequences are present, around 94% being singletons, with the ten largest covering roughly 0.27%. Sequences were obtained from CD8+ T cells from PBMCs. Receptors originate from a human donor in good health.

This chain joins TRBV19 and TRBJ1-5; D is unclear. Per the germline V gene, CDR1 is LNHDA and CDR2 is SQIVND (reference sequence). V lost 9 bases and J lost 5, with 14 bases in between. This CDR3 has 13 residues. The CDR3 region is CASDDDIYQPQHF. CDR3 DNA: TGTGCCAGCGACGACGACATTTATCAGCCCCAGCATTTT.

This clonotype occurred once. The final CDR3 position lacks the conserved phenylalanine or tryptophan, pointing to a likely read error. The rearrangement joins TRBV4-1 to TRBJ2-5, with D maybe TRBD1 (6 bases). The CDR3 runs 17 residues. Germline V CDR1 and CDR2: MGHRA, YSYEKL. V lost 0 bases, J lost 5 bases, and 19 bases lay in between. The chain's CDR3 is CASSQDMGAGVAETQYL. As DNA, the CDR3 is TGCGCCAGCAGCCAAGATATGGGTGCAGGGGTGGCGGAGACCCAGTACCTC.

The chain uses TRBV18 and TRBJ2-5; TRBD1 matches 8 bases. Trimming took 4 bases from V and 5 from J; bases not matched to a gene: 12. The CDR3 runs to 16 residues. The germline gives CDR1 KGHSH, CDR2 LQKENI. CDR3 residues: CASSQKGPRGQETQYF. The CDR3 coding sequence is TGTGCCAGCTCACAGAAGGGACCCAGGGGGCAGGAGACCCAGTACTTC.

This chain connects TRBV4-1 to TRBJ2-1, with TRBD2 identical over 9 bases. This CDR3 has 17 amino acids. V shed 4 bases, J shed 5 bases, and the junction held 12 bases outside the gene matches. Germline-derived CDR1 and CDR2 are MGHRA and YSYEKL. The CDR3 reads CASSREPGTSIHNEQFF. The DNA for the CDR3 is TGCGCCAGCAGCCGAGAACCCGGGACTAGCATCCACAATGAGCAGTTCTTC.

This clonotype has a handful of counts. The chain's CDR3 is CASSGTLGGKERGQEQYF. The CDR3 DNA reads TGTGCCAGCAGCGGAACCCTCGGGGGGAAGGAGAGGGGTCAGGAGCAGTACTTC. The chain carries TRBV9 and TRBJ2-7, with TRBD2 matching 7 bases. There are 18 residues in the CDR3. In germline, CDR1 is SGDLS, CDR2 YYNGEE. With V trimmed by 3 bases and J by 7 bases, 22 bases remained unmatched.

For the CDR3, the DNA is TGTGCCAGCAGTTCGATCGGGGGCGATGAGCAGTTCTTC. Its translation: CASSSIGGDEQFF. The J gene is TRBJ2-1, the V gene TRBV13, with D tentatively TRBD1 or TRBD2 (6 bases each). The CDR3 consists of 13 residues. CDR1 is PRHDT and CDR2 is FYEKMQ in the germline V gene (reference sequence). The V and J ends lost 6 bases and 8 bases respectively, with 14 bases between them.

This chain links TRBV9 with TRBJ2-6, with D unclear. Trimming stripped 0 bases from V and 2 bases from J, with 6 bases between. This CDR3 region has 15 residues. Germline V CDR1 and CDR2: SGDLS, YYNGEE. CDR3: CASSVEQTGANVLTF. The CDR3 bases are TGTGCCAGCAGCGTAGAACAAACTGGGGCCAACGTCCTGACTTTC.

V usage is TRBV29-1 and J usage is TRBJ1-1; D is uncertain. Germline V gene sequence: CDR1 SQVTM, CDR2 ANQGSEA. The ends were cut back, 2 bases at V and 5 bases at J, with 6 bases in the middle. The CDR3 is 11 residues long. The CDR3 region is CSVEFPTEAFF. The CDR3, as DNA: TGCAGCGTTGAATTCCCGACTGAAGCTTTCTTT. The full variable domain, in which reference TRBV29-1 and TRBJ1-1 provide the parts outside the CDR3, is SAVISQKPSRDICQRGTSLTIQCQVDSQVTMMFWYRQQPGQSLTLIATANQGSEATYESGFVIDKFPISRPNLTFSTLTVSNMSPEDSSIYLCSVEFPTEAFFGQGTRLTVV.

This chain links TRBV4-1 with TRBJ1-1; TRBD1 aligns across 7 bases. The germline V gene has CDR1 MGHRA and CDR2 YSYEKL. Unmatched junction bases numbered 5, after V lost 5 bases and J lost 2 bases. This CDR3 spans 14 amino acids. CDR3 residues: CASSWDSLNTEAFF. In DNA, the CDR3 is TGCGCCAGCAGCTGGGACAGCCTTAACACTGAAGCTTTCTTT.

The rearrangement uses TRBV15 and TRBJ1-4; D is unresolved. The germline V gene has CDR1 LNHNV and CDR2 YYDKDF (reference sequence). V lost 6 bases to trimming and J lost 0 bases, with 8 bases between them. The CDR3 contains 14 residues. CDR3 residues: CATRSRSTNEKLFF. In nucleotides, the CDR3 is TGTGCCACCAGGTCTCGTTCAACTAATGAAAAACTGTTTTTT.

V and J are TRBV27 and TRBJ2-3; D is possibly TRBD1 (6 bases). Germline loops: CDR1 MNHEY, CDR2 SMNVEV (reference sequence). The ends were cut back, 3 bases at V and 8 bases at J, with 12 bases in the middle. CDR3 length equals 13 residues. In DNA form, the CDR3 reads TGTGCCAGCAGTTTTTCCCTACAGGGTACGCAGTATTTT. Its translation is CASSFSLQGTQYF.

This chain uses TRBV4-1 with TRBJ2-5, with TRBD1 matching 7 bases. Germline lookup yields CDR1 MGHRA and CDR2 YSYEKL. This CDR3 has 16 residues. J gave up 5 bases and V 5 bases, and 14 bases lay outside the gene matches. Written as DNA, the CDR3 is TGCGCCAGCAGCTTCCGACAGGGCGGTAGGAGGGAGACCCAGTACTTC. This translates into CASSFRQGGRRETQYF.

The chain has TRBV20-1 and TRBJ1-1; D is undetermined. V gave up 7 bases and J gave up 5 bases, with 11 bases separating them. CDR1 is DFQATT and CDR2 is SNEGSKA in the germline V gene (reference sequence). The CDR3 loop spans 11 amino acids. For the CDR3, the DNA is TGCAGTGACGTCTCAATGACTGAAGCTTTCTTT. Protein product: CSDVSMTEAFF.

J is TRBJ2-3 and V is TRBV9, with D maybe TRBD2 (6 bases). Germline V CDR1 and CDR2: SGDLS, YYNGEE. The CDR3 extends over 16 amino acids. V lost 6 bases, J lost 3 bases, and 20 bases lay in between. Here the CDR3 reads CASTAGGSHRTDTQYF. The CDR3 DNA sequence: TGTGCCAGCACCGCCGGAGGGAGCCATAGGACAGATACGCAGTATTTT.

This rearrangement joins TRBV6-6 to TRBJ1-1; D not certain. The germline V and J ends were trimmed by 6 bases and 8 bases, with 10 bases remaining between them. The CDR3 loop spans 11 amino acids. CDR1 is MNHNY, CDR2 SVGAGI, per germline (reference sequence). CDR3 sequence reads: CASSLLREAFF. CDR3 in DNA: TGTGCCAGCAGCCTACTCCGGGAAGCTTTCTTT.

The CDR3 DNA sequence: TGTGCCAGCAGTAACCGACTAGCGGGAGCCTACAATGAGCAGTTCTTC. This translates into CASSNRLAGAYNEQFF. The chain recombines TRBV27 with TRBJ2-1; TRBD2 aligns across 12 bases. Germline V gene lookup returns CDR1 MNHEY and CDR2 SMNVEV (reference sequence). The CDR3 has 16 residues. With 5 bases clipped from V and 2 bases from J, the junction kept 4 bases outside the gene matches.

This sequence joins TRBV7-9 and TRBJ1-1, with TRBD1 matching over 12 bases. With V trimmed by 5 bases and J by 7 bases, 5 bases remained unmatched. The CDR3 is 14 residues long. The V gene's germline CDR1 is SEHNR and CDR2 FQNEAQ (reference sequence). In DNA form, the CDR3 reads TGTGCCAGCAGCGGGGACAGGGGGCCAGGTGAAGCTTTCTTT. This gives the protein CASSGDRGPGEAFF.

In regard to this clonotype: The junction departs from the called germline gene at one end, perhaps through a read error. The chain employs TRBV20-1 and TRBJ1-2; D not certain. The CDR3 has 11 amino acids. In germline, CDR1 is DFQATT, CDR2 SNEGSKA (reference sequence). The CDR3: CSPRDSNGYTF. The CDR3 nucleotides are TGCAGTCCTAGGGATTCCAATGGCTACACCTTC.

This chain connects TRBV29-1 to TRBJ2-7, with D perhaps matching TRBD1 (6 bases). Germline V gives CDR1 SQVTM, CDR2 ANQGSEA. CDR3 length equals 13 residues. Trimming cost V 4 bases and J 2 bases, with 12 bases left between them. The CDR3 DNA follows: TGCAGCGTTGGACAGGAATCAACCTACGAGCAGTACTTC. Its protein product is CSVGQESTYEQYF.

This clonotype is a singleton in its sample. V and J are TRBV9 and TRBJ2-1, with TRBD1 identical over 8 bases. With V trimmed by 4 bases and J by 8 bases, 5 bases remained unmatched. The CDR3 is 13 residues long. Germline V lookup: CDR1 SGDLS, CDR2 YYNGEE. CDR3: CASSPRTGHEQFF. Written as DNA, the CDR3 is TGTGCCAGCAGCCCCCGGACAGGGCATGAGCAGTTCTTC.